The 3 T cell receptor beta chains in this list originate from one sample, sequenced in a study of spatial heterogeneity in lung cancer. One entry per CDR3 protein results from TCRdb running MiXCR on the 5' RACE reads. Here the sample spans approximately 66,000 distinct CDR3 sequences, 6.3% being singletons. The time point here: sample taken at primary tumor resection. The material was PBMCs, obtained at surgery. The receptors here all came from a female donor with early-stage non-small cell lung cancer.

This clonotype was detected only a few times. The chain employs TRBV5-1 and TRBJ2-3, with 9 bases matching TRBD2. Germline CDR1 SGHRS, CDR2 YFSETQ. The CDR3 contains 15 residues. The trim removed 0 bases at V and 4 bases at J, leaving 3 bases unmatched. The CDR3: CASSLGGGAPDTQYF. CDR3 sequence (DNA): TGCGCCAGCAGCTTGGGCGGGGGGGCCCCAGATACGCAGTATTTT.

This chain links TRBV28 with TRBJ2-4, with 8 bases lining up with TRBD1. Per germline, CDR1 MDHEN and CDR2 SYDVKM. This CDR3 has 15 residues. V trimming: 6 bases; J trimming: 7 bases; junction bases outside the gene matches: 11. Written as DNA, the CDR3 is TGTGCCAGCAGACGAACGACAGGGGACCGGAACATTCAGTACTTC. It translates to CASRRTTGDRNIQYF. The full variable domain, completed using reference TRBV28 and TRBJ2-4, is DVKVTQSSRYLVKRTGEKVFLECVQDMDHENMFWYRQDPGLGLRLIYFSYDVKMKEKGDIPEGYSVSREKKERFSLILESASTNQTSMYLCASRRTTGDRNIQYFGAGTRLSVL.

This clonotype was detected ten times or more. CDR3 loop: CATSRPEGNQPQHF. The CDR3 region has the DNA TGTGCCACCAGCAGACCCGAGGGCAATCAGCCCCAGCATTTT. This chain connects TRBV15 to TRBJ1-5; D is ambiguous. With 2 bases removed from V and 2 bases from J, the gap between germline ends came to 7 bases. Germline loops: CDR1 LNHNV, CDR2 YYDKDF (reference sequence). The CDR3 is made up of 14 amino acids.